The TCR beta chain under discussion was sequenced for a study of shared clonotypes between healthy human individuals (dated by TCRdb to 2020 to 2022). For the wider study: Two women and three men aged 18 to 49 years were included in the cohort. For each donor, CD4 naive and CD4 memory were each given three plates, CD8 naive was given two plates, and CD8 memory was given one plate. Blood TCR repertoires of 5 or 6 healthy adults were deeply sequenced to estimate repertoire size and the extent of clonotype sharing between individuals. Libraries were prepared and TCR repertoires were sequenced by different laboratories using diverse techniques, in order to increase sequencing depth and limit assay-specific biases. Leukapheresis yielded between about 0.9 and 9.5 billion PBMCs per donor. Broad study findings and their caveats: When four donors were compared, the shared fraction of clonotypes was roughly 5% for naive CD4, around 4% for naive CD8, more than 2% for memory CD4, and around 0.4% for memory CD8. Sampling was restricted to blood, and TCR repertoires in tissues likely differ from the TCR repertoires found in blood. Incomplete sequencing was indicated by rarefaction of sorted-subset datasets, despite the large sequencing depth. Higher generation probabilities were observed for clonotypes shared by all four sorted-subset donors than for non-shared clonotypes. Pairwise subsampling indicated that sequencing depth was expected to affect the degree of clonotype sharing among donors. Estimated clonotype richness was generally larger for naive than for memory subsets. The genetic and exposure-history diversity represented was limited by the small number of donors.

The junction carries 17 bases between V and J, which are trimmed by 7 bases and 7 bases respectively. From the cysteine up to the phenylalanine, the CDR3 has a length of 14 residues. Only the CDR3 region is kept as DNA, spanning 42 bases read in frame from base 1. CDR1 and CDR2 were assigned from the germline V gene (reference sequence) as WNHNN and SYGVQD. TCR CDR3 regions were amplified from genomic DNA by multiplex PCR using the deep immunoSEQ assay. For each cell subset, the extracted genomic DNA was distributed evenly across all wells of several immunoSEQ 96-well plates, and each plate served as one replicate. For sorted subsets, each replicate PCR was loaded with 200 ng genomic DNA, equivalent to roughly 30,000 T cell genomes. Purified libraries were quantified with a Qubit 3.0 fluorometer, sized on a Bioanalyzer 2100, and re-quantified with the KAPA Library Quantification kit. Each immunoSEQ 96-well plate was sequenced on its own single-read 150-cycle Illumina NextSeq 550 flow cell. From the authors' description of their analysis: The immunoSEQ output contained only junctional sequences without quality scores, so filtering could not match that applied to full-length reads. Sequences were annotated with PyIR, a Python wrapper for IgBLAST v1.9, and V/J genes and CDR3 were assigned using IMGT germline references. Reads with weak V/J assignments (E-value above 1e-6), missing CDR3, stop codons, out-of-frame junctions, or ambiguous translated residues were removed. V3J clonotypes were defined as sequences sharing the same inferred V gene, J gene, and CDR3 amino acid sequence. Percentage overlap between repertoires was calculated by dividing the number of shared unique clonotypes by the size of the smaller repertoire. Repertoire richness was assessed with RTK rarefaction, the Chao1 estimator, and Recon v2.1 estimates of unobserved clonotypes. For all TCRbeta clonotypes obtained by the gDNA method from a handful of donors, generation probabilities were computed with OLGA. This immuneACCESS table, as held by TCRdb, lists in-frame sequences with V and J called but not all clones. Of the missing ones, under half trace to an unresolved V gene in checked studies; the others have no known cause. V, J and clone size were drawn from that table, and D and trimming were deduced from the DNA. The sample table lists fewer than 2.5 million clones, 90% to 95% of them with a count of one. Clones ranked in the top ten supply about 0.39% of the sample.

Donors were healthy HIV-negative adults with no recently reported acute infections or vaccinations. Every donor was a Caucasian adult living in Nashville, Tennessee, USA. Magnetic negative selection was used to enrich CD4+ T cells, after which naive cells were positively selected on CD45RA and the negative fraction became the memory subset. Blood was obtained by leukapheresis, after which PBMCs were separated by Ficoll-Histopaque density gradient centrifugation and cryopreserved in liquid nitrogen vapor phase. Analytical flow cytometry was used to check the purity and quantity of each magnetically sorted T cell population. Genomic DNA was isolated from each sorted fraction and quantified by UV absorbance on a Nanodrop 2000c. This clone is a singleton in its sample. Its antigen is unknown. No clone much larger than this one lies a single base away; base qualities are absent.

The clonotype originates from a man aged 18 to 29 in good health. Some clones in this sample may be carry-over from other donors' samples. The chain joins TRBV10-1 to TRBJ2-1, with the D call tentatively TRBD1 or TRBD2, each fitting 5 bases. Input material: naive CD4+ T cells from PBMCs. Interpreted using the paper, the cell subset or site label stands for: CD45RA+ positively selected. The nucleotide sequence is TGCGCCAGCAAAGACAGCTGGAGCGGAAATGAGCAGTTCTTC. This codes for CASKDSWSGNEQFF.